This TCR beta chain was documented in a study of blood T cell repertoires in COVID-19. Whole-study context: There were acute and convalescent COVID-19 samples, and they came from the United States, Italy and Spain. In each case, the material was cDNA or gDNA derived from T cells, B-cell-depleted T cells, or PBMCs.

Authors' analysis steps: Reference gene primers were amplified, and this amplification served to estimate nucleated cell counts. Measured with immunoSEQ multiplex PCR; TCRdb has only the in-frame clones, and not every one. V, J and clone size are those of that table, while D and trimming were read from the DNA. This table has under 140,000 clones, approximately 67% appearing once. This CDR3 spans 12 amino acids. V was trimmed by 6 bases and J by 4 bases, leaving 9 bases between them. From germline, CDR1 is MNHEY and CDR2 SVGEGT. V usage is TRBV6-2 or TRBV6-3 and J usage is TRBJ1-1; tentative D call: TRBD1 (5 bases). Material: peripheral blood. The origin of this receptor is a woman aged 60-70 years with acute or convalescent COVID-19. The CDR3 loop reads CASSHGGTEAFF. The DNA for the CDR3 is TGTGCCAGCAGCCACGGGGGCACTGAAGCTTTCTTT.